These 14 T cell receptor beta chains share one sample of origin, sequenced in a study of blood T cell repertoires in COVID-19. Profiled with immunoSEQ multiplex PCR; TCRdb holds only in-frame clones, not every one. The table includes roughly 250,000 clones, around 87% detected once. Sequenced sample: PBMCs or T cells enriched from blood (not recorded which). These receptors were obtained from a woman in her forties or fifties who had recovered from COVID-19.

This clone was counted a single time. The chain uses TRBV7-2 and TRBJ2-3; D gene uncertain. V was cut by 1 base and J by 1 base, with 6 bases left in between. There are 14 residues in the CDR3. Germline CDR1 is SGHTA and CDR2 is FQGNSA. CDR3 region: CASSLDGRTDTQYF. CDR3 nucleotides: TGTGCCAGCAGCTTAGATGGGCGCACAGATACGCAGTATTTT.

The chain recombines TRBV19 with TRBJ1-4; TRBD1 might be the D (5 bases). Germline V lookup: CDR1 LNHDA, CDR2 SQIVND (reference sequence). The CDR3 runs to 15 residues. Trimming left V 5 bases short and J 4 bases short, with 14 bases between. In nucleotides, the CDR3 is TGTGCCAGTAGTCCGAGCCAGGGAAATAATGAAAAACTGTTTTTT. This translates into CASSPSQGNNEKLFF. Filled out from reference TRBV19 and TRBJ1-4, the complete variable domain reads DGGITQSPKYLFRKEGQNVTLSCEQNLNHDAMYWYRQDPGQGLRLIYYSQIVNDFQKGDIAEGYSVSREKKESFPLTVTSAQKNPTAFYLCASSPSQGNNEKLFFGSGTQLSVL.

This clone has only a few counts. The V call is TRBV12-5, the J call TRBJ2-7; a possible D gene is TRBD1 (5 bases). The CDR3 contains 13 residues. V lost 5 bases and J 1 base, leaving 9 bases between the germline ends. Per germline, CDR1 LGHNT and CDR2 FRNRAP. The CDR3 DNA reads TGTGCTAGTGGTATGACAGCTTCCTACGAGCAGTACTTC. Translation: CASGMTASYEQYF. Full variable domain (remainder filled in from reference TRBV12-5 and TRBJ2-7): DARVTQTPRHKVTEMGQEVTMRCQPILGHNTVFWYRQTMMQGLELLAYFRNRAPLDDSGMPKDRFSAEMPDATLATLKIQPSEPRDSAVYFCASGMTASYEQYFGPGTRLTVT.

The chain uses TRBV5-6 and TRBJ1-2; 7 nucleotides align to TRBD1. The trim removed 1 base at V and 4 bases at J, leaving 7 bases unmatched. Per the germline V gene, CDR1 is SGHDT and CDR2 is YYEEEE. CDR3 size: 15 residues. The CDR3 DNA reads TGTGCCAGCAGCTTGCAGGGGGTCCGTATCTATGGCTACACCTTC. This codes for CASSLQGVRIYGYTF.

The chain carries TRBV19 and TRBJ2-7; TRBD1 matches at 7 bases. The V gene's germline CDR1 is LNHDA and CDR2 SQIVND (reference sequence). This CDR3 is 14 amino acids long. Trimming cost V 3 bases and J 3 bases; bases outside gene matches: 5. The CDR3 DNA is TGTGCCAGTAGTATTCCGGGACAGATCTACGAGCAGTACTTC. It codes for CASSIPGQIYEQYF.

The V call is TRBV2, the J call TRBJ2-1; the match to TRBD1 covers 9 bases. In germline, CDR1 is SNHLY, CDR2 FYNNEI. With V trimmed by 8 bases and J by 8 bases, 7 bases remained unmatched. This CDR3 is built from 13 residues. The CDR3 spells CASGTGLSDEQFF. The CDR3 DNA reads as TGTGCCAGCGGGACAGGGTTAAGCGATGAGCAGTTCTTC.

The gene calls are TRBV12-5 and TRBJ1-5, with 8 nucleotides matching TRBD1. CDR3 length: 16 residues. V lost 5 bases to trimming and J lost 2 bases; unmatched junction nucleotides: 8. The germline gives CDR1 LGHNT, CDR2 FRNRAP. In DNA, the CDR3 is TGTGCTAGTGGTCCCAATCCGGACAGGGGCAATCAGCCCCAGCATTTT. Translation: CASGPNPDRGNQPQHF.

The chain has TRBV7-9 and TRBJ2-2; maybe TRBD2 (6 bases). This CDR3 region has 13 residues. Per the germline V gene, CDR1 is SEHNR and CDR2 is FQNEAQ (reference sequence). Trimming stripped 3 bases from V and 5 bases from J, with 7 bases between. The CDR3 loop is CASSFGGTGELFF. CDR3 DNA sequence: TGTGCCAGCAGCTTTGGAGGGACCGGGGAGCTGTTTTTT. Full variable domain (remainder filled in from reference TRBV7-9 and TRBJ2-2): DTGVSQNPRHKITKRGQNVTFRCDPISEHNRLYWYRQTLGQGPEFLTYFQNEAQLEKSRLLSDRFSAERPKGSFSTLEIQRTEQGDSAMYLCASSFGGTGELFFGEGSRLTVL.

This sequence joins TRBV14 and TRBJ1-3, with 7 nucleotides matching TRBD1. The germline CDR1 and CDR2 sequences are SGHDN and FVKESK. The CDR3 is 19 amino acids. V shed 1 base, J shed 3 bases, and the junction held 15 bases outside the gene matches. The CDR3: CASSQVHRGFRLFGNTIYF. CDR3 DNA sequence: TGTGCCAGCAGCCAAGTACACAGGGGCTTTCGCCTGTTTGGAAACACCATATATTTT.

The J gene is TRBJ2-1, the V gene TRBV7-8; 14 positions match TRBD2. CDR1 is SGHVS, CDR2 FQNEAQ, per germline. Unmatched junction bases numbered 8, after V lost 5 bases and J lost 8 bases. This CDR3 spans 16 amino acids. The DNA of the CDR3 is TGTGCCAGCAGCGTACGGACTAGCGGGAGGACAGATGAGCAGTTCTTC. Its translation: CASSVRTSGRTDEQFF.

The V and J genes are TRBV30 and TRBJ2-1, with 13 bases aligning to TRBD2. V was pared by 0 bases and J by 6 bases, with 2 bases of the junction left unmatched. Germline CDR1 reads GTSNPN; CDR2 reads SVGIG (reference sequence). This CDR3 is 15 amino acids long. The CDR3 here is CAWSVGLAGSNEQFF. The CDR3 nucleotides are TGTGCCTGGAGTGTGGGACTAGCGGGAAGCAATGAGCAGTTCTTC. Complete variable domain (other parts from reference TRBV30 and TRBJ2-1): SQTIHQWPATLVQPVGSPLSLECTVEGTSNPNLYWYRQAAGRGLQLLFYSVGIGQISSEVPQNLSASRPQDRQFILSSKKLLLSDSGFYLCAWSVGLAGSNEQFFGPGTRLTVL.

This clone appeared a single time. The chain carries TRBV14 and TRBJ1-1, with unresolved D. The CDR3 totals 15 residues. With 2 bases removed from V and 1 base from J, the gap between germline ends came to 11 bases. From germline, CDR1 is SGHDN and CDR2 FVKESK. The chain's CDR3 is CASSQNGGRNTEAFF. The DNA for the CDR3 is TGTGCCAGCAGCCAAAATGGAGGGAGGAACACTGAAGCTTTCTTT.

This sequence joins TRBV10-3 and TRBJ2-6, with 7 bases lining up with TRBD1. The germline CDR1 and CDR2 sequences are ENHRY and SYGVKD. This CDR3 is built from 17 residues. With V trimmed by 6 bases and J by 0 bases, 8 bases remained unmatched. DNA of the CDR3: TGTGCCATCAGCCCCTCGACAGGGTCCTCTGGGGCCAACGTCCTGACTTTC. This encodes CAISPSTGSSGANVLTF.

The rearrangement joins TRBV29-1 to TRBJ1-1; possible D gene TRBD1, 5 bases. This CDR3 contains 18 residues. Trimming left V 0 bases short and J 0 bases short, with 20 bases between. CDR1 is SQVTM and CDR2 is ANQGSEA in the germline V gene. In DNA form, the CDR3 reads TGCAGCGTTGAAGATAGTGTTTCGTCAGGGAGGGTGAACACTGAAGCTTTCTTT. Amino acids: CSVEDSVSSGRVNTEAFF.